What follows are 27 T cell receptor beta chains derived from one specimen sequenced in a study of shared clonotypes between healthy human individuals. TCRdb's table, derived via immunoSEQ multiplex PCR, lists solely in-frame clones and lacks some. The profile shows 800,000 to 1,200,000 clones, around three quarters of them singletons. Sequenced sample: memory CD4+ T cells from PBMCs. The subset is: CD45RA-negative fraction. The receptors shown here come from a man aged 18-30 years in good health. Some clones in this sample may be carry-over from other donors' samples.

In DNA form, the CDR3 reads TGTGCCAGCAGCCAACAACCCCCTCTAGCGGTCCCCGGGGATACGCAGTATTTT. This translates into CASSQQPPLAVPGDTQYF. This chain connects TRBV14 to TRBJ2-3; 7 bases align to TRBD2. Germline CDR1 is SGHDN and CDR2 is FVKESK. Losses at the gene ends were 2 bases for V and 6 bases for J; bases not matched to a gene: 17. CDR3 length equals 18 residues.

The CDR3 DNA reads TGTGCCAGCTCACCCGGGACTAGCGGGCTAGGGGAGCAGTTCTTC. Its translation: CASSPGTSGLGEQFF. The chain recombines TRBV18 with TRBJ2-1, with 12 nucleotides matching TRBD2. The J segment lost 10 bases and the V segment lost 3 bases, leaving 7 bases of the junction unmatched. The CDR3 is made up of 15 amino acids. Germline V gene lookup returns CDR1 KGHSH and CDR2 LQKENI.

This clone was recorded a few times. Other DNA sequences in the sample encode the same CDR3. As DNA, the CDR3 is TGTGCCAGCAGTTATGGTCAGGGGGGGACAGATACGCAGTATTTT. Its protein is CASSYGQGGTDTQYF. The chain carries TRBV6-5 and TRBJ2-3; D might be TRBD1 or TRBD2, each matching 7 bases. The length of the CDR3 is 15 residues. Looked up from germline, CDR1 is MNHEY and CDR2 is SVGAGI. Trimming took 3 bases from V and 3 from J, leaving 13 bases between them.

This clone has only one observation. Here the CDR3 reads CASRNRGLFNTIYF. The CDR3 DNA reads TGTGCCAGTAGAAACAGGGGGTTATTCAACACCATATATTTT. The V and J genes are TRBV19 and TRBJ1-3, with 8 bases fitting TRBD1. CDR1 is LNHDA, CDR2 SQIVND, per germline (reference sequence). The V segment lost 6 bases and the J segment 7 bases; nucleotides outside the gene matches: 8. There are 14 residues in the CDR3. Filled out from reference TRBV19 and TRBJ1-3, the complete variable domain reads DGGITQSPKYLFRKEGQNVTLSCEQNLNHDAMYWYRQDPGQGLRLIYYSQIVNDFQKGDIAEGYSVSREKKESFPLTVTSAQKNPTAFYLCASRNRGLFNTIYFGEGSWLTVV.

This chain uses TRBV6-5 with TRBJ2-5; no reliable D call. CDR3 length: 15 residues. The germline CDR1 and CDR2 sequences are MNHEY and SVGAGI. The V gene lost 1 base and the J gene lost 3 bases, with 12 bases spanning the gap. CDR3 bases: TGTGCCAGCAGTTACTTGAAAGGTTCCGAAGAGACCCAGTACTTC. Amino acids: CASSYLKGSEETQYF.

This chain joins TRBV19 and TRBJ2-7; a weak D match, TRBD1 (6 bases). Trimming left V 3 bases short and J 4 bases short, with 7 bases between. Germline assignment: CDR1 LNHDA and CDR2 SQIVND (reference sequence). This CDR3 has 12 amino acids. DNA of the CDR3: TGTGCCAGTAGTATGAGGGGGTACGAGCAGTACTTC. Its translation is CASSMRGYEQYF. The variable domain in full, completed from reference TRBV19 and TRBJ2-7, reads DGGITQSPKYLFRKEGQNVTLSCEQNLNHDAMYWYRQDPGQGLRLIYYSQIVNDFQKGDIAEGYSVSREKKESFPLTVTSAQKNPTAFYLCASSMRGYEQYFGPGTRLTVT.

This clone has only a few counts. One end of the junction varies from germline; a read error may be responsible. The V and J genes are TRBV14 and TRBJ2-5; D is ambiguous. Germline V gene data show CDR1 as SGHDN and CDR2 as FVKESK. The length of the CDR3 is 14 residues. This chain's CDR3 is CASSQPALRETKYF. The CDR3, as DNA: TGTGCCAGCAGCCAACCAGCTCTTCGTGAGACCAAGTACTTC.

The chain combines TRBV5-6 with TRBJ2-5; no firm D call. This CDR3 contains 15 residues. Germline CDR1 is SGHDT and CDR2 is YYEEEE. Deletions cut 0 bases from V and 4 bases from J, with 13 bases between. CDR3 coding DNA: TGTGCCAGCAGCTTGGCCCTGGGATACGTAGAGACCCAGTACTTC. Its protein is CASSLALGYVETQYF.

This clone was found many times. The same CDR3 also results from other DNA sequences found in this sample. The genes are TRBV5-4 and TRBJ1-1; 9 nucleotides line up with TRBD1. CDR1 SGHNT and CDR2 YYREEE come from the germline V gene (reference sequence). Germline trimming cut 0 bases from V and 3 bases from J; bases unmatched to any gene: 6. This CDR3 has 16 amino acids. The CDR3 sequence: CASSLGTGVEDTEAFF. CDR3 coding DNA: TGTGCCAGCAGCTTGGGGACAGGGGTTGAGGACACTGAAGCTTTCTTT.

This chain connects TRBV29-1 to TRBJ1-3, with D uncertain. Trimming removed 3 bases from V and 0 bases from J, with 9 bases in between. Germline V gene sequence: CDR1 SQVTM, CDR2 ANQGSEA. This CDR3 has 14 amino acids. The CDR3 region is CSVDDPHSGNTIYF. CDR3 nucleotide sequence: TGCAGCGTTGACGACCCACACTCTGGAAACACCATATATTTT.

The chain has TRBV2 and TRBJ2-3; D is possibly TRBD1 or TRBD2 (5 bases each). V was trimmed by 6 bases and J by 4 bases, leaving 17 bases between them. The CDR3 has 15 amino acids. Looked up from germline, CDR1 is SNHLY and CDR2 is FYNNEI. The CDR3: CASRGDRQPSDTQYF. The CDR3 nucleotides read TGTGCCAGCAGGGGGGACCGCCAGCCGTCAGATACGCAGTATTTT.

The chain uses TRBV30 and TRBJ2-6; D uncertain. The CDR3 contains 12 residues. Germline CDR1 reads GTSNPN; CDR2 reads SVGIG (reference sequence). Trimming took off 8 bases at V and 4 bases at J, with 9 bases between the two ends. In DNA form, the CDR3 reads TGTGCCGGGCGGCCGGGGGCCAACGTCCTGACTTTC. This codes for CAGRPGANVLTF.

This sequence joins TRBV19 and TRBJ2-1; D possibly corresponds to TRBD2 (6 bases). Trimming left V 2 bases short and J 0 bases short, with 17 bases between. CDR1 and CDR2 (germline): LNHDA, SQIVND (reference sequence). CDR3 length: 18 residues. The CDR3 sequence: CASSIRHRGGSSYNEQFF. Written as DNA, the CDR3 is TGTGCCAGTAGTATACGACACCGGGGAGGAAGCTCCTACAATGAGCAGTTCTTC. Based on the CDR3 plus reference TRBV19 and TRBJ2-1, the full variable domain is DGGITQSPKYLFRKEGQNVTLSCEQNLNHDAMYWYRQDPGQGLRLIYYSQIVNDFQKGDIAEGYSVSREKKESFPLTVTSAQKNPTAFYLCASSIRHRGGSSYNEQFFGPGTRLTVL.

The chain joins TRBV4-1 to TRBJ2-4, with 8 positions matching TRBD2. V was pared by 0 bases and J by 0 bases, with 16 bases of the junction left unmatched. CDR1 and CDR2 from the germline V gene are MGHRA and YSYEKL. The CDR3 is made up of 21 amino acids. Here the CDR3 reads CASSQDGGAGGHVLAKNIQYF. The CDR3 DNA reads TGCGCCAGCAGCCAAGATGGGGGGGCGGGAGGCCATGTCCTAGCCAAAAACATTCAGTACTTC.

The rearrangement links TRBV5-4 to TRBJ2-7, with D hard to call. Between the trimmed V and J ends, which lost 4 bases and 2 bases, there was a span of 16 bases. The CDR3 runs to 15 residues. CDR1 SGHNT and CDR2 YYREEE come from the germline V gene (reference sequence). CDR3 loop: CASSPRLESAYEQYF. For the CDR3, the DNA is TGTGCCAGCAGCCCGCGACTGGAAAGCGCCTACGAGCAGTACTTC.

The genes are TRBV5-6 and TRBJ2-3, with 7 bases fitting TRBD1. Germline V lookup: CDR1 SGHDT, CDR2 YYEEEE. The junction had 4 bases not matched to a gene; V was cut back by 2 bases and J by 1 base. This CDR3 contains 15 residues. CDR3 amino acids: CASSLRGRGTDTQYF. The CDR3 DNA reads as TGTGCCAGCAGCTTAAGGGGGCGAGGCACAGATACGCAGTATTTT.

In its sample, this clone was seen many times. The V call is TRBV10-3, the J call TRBJ1-3; no clear D gene. Germline-derived CDR1 and CDR2 are ENHRY and SYGVKD. V was clipped by 2 bases and J by 3 bases, with 11 bases between them. The CDR3 runs 15 residues. The CDR3 nucleotides are TGTGCCATCAGTGAGAGCAGAGCGAATGGAAACACCATATATTTT. Its protein product is CAISESRANGNTIYF.

Worth noting for this clone: The same CDR3 can be traced to other DNA sequences in this sample. The chain links TRBV27 to TRBJ1-2, with TRBD1 as a possible D gene (5 bases). This CDR3 is 13 amino acids long. Trimming stripped 3 bases from V and 4 bases from J, with 9 bases between. CDR1 is MNHEY, CDR2 SMNVEV, per germline (reference sequence). As DNA, the CDR3 is TGTGCCAGCAGTTTCGGGGGAGGCTATGGCTACACCTTC. Translating it yields CASSFGGGYGYTF.

The V call is TRBV30, the J call TRBJ2-1; TRBD2 is a possible D gene (7 bases). There are 15 residues in the CDR3. Trimming removed 0 bases from V and 9 bases from J, with 18 bases in between. Germline assignment: CDR1 GTSNPN and CDR2 SVGIG (reference sequence). The chain's CDR3 is CAWSVYQVGGGEQFF. The CDR3 DNA is TGTGCCTGGAGTGTTTACCAGGTGGGAGGGGGTGAGCAGTTCTTC. The variable domain in full, completed from reference TRBV30 and TRBJ2-1, reads SQTIHQWPATLVQPVGSPLSLECTVEGTSNPNLYWYRQAAGRGLQLLFYSVGIGQISSEVPQNLSASRPQDRQFILSSKKLLLSDSGFYLCAWSVYQVGGGEQFFGPGTRLTVL.

V usage is TRBV5-8 and J usage is TRBJ2-3; D is unresolved. Trimming shortened V by 0 bases and J by 2 bases, and 10 bases separated the two germline ends. Looked up from germline, CDR1 is SGHTS and CDR2 is YDEGEE. This CDR3 contains 15 residues. CDR3 sequence (DNA): TGTGCCAGCAGCTTGGGCGGCAGCTACACAGATACGCAGTATTTT. Protein sequence: CASSLGGSYTDTQYF.

This chain uses TRBV9 with TRBJ2-2; maybe TRBD1 (6 bases). CDR1 and CDR2 from the germline V gene are SGDLS and YYNGEE. With 2 bases removed from V and 1 base from J, the gap between germline ends came to 12 bases. The CDR3 runs to 16 residues. CDR3 DNA: TGTGCCAGCAGCGTCACTTTGACAGGGAACACCGGGGAGCTGTTTTTT. This codes for CASSVTLTGNTGELFF.

This chain connects TRBV7-2 to TRBJ2-1, with 10 nucleotides matching TRBD2. The CDR3 runs to 17 residues. Germline loops: CDR1 SGHTA, CDR2 FQGNSA. Trimming at V came to 5 bases and at J to 4 bases, leaving 11 bases not matched to a gene. CDR3 region: CASSPGARTSGYNEQFF. The CDR3 DNA sequence: TGTGCCAGCAGCCCCGGGGCACGGACTAGCGGTTACAATGAGCAGTTCTTC.

The chain combines TRBV4-1 with TRBJ2-5; 7 positions agree with TRBD2. The germline V gene encodes CDR1 MGHRA and CDR2 YSYEKL. V shed 1 base and J 3 bases; nucleotides not matched to a gene: 5. The CDR3 has 15 residues. The CDR3 protein is CASSQVGLAEETQYF. The CDR3 coding sequence is TGCGCCAGCAGCCAAGTAGGCCTAGCGGAAGAGACCCAGTACTTC.

Concerning this clone itself: This sample includes further DNA sequences coding for the same CDR3. The V and J genes are TRBV18 and TRBJ2-5; D gene unclear. Trimming pared 2 bases from V and 2 bases from J, leaving 6 bases between. Germline CDR1 reads KGHSH; CDR2 reads LQKENI. This CDR3 has 13 residues. CDR3 DNA: TGTGCCAGCTCACCAGACGCTCAAGAGACCCAGTACTTC. Residues: CASSPDAQETQYF.

The CDR3 DNA sequence: TGTGCCAGCAAACAGGGAGTTCAGAGCAATCAGCCCCAGCATTTT. Translated, it gives CASKQGVQSNQPQHF. The chain couples TRBV6-1 to TRBJ1-5; D is possibly TRBD1 (6 bases). Between the trimmed V and J ends, which lost 7 bases and 1 base, there was a span of 14 bases. This CDR3 is built from 15 residues. CDR1 and CDR2 from the germline V gene are MNHNS and SASEGT.

The V call is TRBV5-1, the J call TRBJ2-7; either TRBD1 or TRBD2 may supply D (5 bases each). Trimming left V 3 bases short and J 1 base short, with 11 bases between. CDR1 is SGHRS and CDR2 is YFSETQ in the germline V gene. The CDR3 is made up of 14 amino acids. CDR3 sequence: CASSSRDGSYEQYF. CDR3 DNA: TGCGCCAGCAGCTCCCGGGACGGTTCCTACGAGCAGTACTTC.

This clone was counted a single time. Different DNA sequences within this sample yield the same CDR3. The chain is built from TRBV20-1 and TRBJ1-1, with D unclear. V was pared by 2 bases and J by 3 bases, with 4 bases between. Per germline, CDR1 DFQATT and CDR2 SNEGSKA (reference sequence). This CDR3 has 11 amino acids. CDR3 DNA sequence: TGCAGTGCTAGAAGGGACACTGAAGCTTTCTTT. This translates into CSARRDTEAFF.